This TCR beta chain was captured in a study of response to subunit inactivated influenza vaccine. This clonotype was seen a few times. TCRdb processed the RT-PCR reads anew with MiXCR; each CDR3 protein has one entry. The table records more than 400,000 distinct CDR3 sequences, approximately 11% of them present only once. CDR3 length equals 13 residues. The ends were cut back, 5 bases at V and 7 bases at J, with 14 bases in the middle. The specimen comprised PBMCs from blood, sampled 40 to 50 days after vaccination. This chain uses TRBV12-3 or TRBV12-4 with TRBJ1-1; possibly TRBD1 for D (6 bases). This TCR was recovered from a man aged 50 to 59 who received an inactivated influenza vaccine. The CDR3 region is CASSADTGFEAFF. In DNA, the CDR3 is TGTGCCAGCAGTGCCGACACAGGGTTTGAAGCTTTCTTT.